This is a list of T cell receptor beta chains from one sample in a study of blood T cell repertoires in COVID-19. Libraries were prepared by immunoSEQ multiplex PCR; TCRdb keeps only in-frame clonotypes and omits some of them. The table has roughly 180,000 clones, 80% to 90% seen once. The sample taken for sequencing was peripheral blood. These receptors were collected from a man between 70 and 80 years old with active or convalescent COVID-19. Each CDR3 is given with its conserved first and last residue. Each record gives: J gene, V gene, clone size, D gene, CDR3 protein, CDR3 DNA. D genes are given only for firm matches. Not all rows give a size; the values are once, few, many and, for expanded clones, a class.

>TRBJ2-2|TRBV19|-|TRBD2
CASSKGLAGGPNTGELFF
TGTGCCAGTAGTAAGGGACTAGCGGGAGGGCCGAACACCGGGGAGCTGTTTTTT
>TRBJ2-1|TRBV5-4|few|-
CASSSGVGGYNEQFF
TGTGCCAGCAGTTCGGGGGTTGGAGGGTACAATGAGCAGTTCTTC
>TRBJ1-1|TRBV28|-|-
CASSSVGTTNTEAFF
TGTGCCAGCAGTTCCGTAGGGACAACGAACACTGAAGCTTTCTTT
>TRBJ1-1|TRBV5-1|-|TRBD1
CASSSDRPGLGAFF
TGCGCCAGCAGCTCGGACAGGCCTGGGTTGGGAGCTTTCTTT
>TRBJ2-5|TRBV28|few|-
CASSDRQVPQETQYF
TGTGCCAGCAGTGACCGACAGGTACCTCAAGAGACCCAGTACTTC
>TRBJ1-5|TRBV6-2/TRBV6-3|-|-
CASSYRGLNQPQHF
TGTGCCAGCAGTTACAGGGGTCTCAATCAGCCCCAGCATTTT
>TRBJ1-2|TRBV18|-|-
CASSATGQYGYTF
TGTGCCAGCTCCGCTACAGGACAGTATGGCTACACCTTC
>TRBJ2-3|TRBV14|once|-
CASSIGGPGDTQYF
TGTGCCAGCAGCATTGGAGGGCCCGGGGATACGCAGTATTTT
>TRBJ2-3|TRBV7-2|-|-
CASSLSGRITDTQYF
TGTGCCAGCAGCTTAAGCGGCAGAATAACAGATACGCAGTATTTT
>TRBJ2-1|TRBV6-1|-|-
CASSEVAASSSYNEQFF
TGTGCCAGCAGTGAAGTCGCAGCTAGCAGCTCCTACAATGAGCAGTTCTTC
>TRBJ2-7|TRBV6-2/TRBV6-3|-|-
CASSEEYSYEQYF
TGTGCCAGCAGTGAGGAATACTCCTACGAGCAGTACTTC
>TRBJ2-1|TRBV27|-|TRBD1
CASTWRQGEGGQFF
TGTGCCAGCACCTGGCGGCAGGGGGAAGGGGGGCAGTTCTTC
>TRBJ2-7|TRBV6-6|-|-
CASSYALPSYEQYF
TGTGCCAGCAGTTACGCGTTACCCTCCTACGAGCAGTACTTC
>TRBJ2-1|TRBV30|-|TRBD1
CAWRAPGQGRYNEQFF
TGTGCCTGGAGAGCACCGGGACAGGGTCGTTACAATGAGCAGTTCTTC
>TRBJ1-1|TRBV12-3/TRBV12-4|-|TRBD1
CASSLRDRGKAFF
TGTGCCAGCAGTTTAAGGGACAGGGGGAAAGCTTTCTTT
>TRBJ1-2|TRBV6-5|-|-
CASSSQGWYGYTF
TGTGCCAGCAGTTCACAGGGTTGGTATGGCTACACCTTC